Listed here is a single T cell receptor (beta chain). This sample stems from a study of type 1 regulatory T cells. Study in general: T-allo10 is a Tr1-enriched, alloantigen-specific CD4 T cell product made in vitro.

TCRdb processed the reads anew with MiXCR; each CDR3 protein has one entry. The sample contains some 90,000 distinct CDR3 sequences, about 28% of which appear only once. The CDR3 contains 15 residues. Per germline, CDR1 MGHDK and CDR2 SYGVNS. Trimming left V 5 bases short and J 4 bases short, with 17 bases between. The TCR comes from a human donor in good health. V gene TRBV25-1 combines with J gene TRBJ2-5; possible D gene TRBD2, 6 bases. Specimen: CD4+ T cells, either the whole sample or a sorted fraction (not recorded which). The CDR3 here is CASSLEGGLGETQYF. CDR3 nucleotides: TGTGCCAGCAGTTTAGAGGGAGGACTGGGAGAGACCCAGTACTTC.